This passage covers 22 T cell receptor beta chains from one sample sequenced in a study of metastatic and nonmetastatic thyroid tumors. TCRdb reprocessed the PCR reads using MiXCR. The sample contains about 33,000 clones, approximately 17% of which appear only once. Ahead of thyroid surgery, no patient had received treatment of any kind. The sample taken for sequencing was blood. The receptor set was obtained from a female donor with papillary thyroid cancer or a benign thyroid nodule (not recorded which). Some clones in this sample may be carry-over from other donors' samples.

In this sample, this clone turned up many times. This chain joins TRBV4-2 and TRBJ1-2; no reliable D call. The CDR3 is 12 amino acids. Germline loops: CDR1 LGHNA, CDR2 YNFKEQ. Trimming left V 5 bases short and J 2 bases short, with 6 bases between. Here the CDR3 reads CASSSRNYGYTF. CDR3 sequence (DNA): TGTGCCAGCAGCAGCCGGAACTATGGCTACACCTTC.

On this clone itself: The final CDR3 position lacks the conserved phenylalanine or tryptophan, pointing to a likely read error. J is TRBJ2-3 and V is TRBV6-4; 7 bases fit TRBD2. Germline-derived CDR1 and CDR2 are MRHNA and SNTAGT. The CDR3 runs 15 residues. The CDR3 spells CASSDGAGSTDKQYS. CDR3 in DNA: TGTGCCAGCAGTGACGGAGCGGGGAGCACAGATAAGCAGTATTCT.

Note on this clone: This could be a read error, since a much larger clone is one nucleotide away. The rearrangement uses TRBV7-6 and TRBJ2-5, with D perhaps matching TRBD1 (5 bases). The CDR3 extends over 14 amino acids. The V end was cut by 1 base, the J end by 7 bases, with 13 bases between. The germline V gene has CDR1 SGHVS and CDR2 FNYEAQ. The DNA for the CDR3 is TGTGCCAGCAGCTTAGGGGCAGGGTGCTTGACCCAGTACTTC. Encoded protein: CASSLGAGCLTQYF.

The sample holds many counts of this clone. The V call is TRBV3-1, the J call TRBJ1-5, with 10 bases identical to TRBD1. Germline assignment: CDR1 LGHDT and CDR2 YNNKEL (reference sequence). After removal of 3 bases from V and 7 bases from J, the junction contained 3 bases not matched to a gene. This CDR3 comprises 14 residues. The CDR3 reads CASSQTGGLQPQHF. The CDR3 DNA reads as TGTGCCAGCAGCCAGACAGGGGGCCTGCAGCCCCAGCATTTT. Looking up the rest from reference TRBV3-1 and TRBJ1-5 gives the full variable domain: DTAVSQTPKYLVTQMGNDKSIKCEQNLGHDTMYWYKQDSKKFLKIMFSYNNKELIINETVPNRFSPKSPDKAHLNLHINSLELGDSAVYFCASSQTGGLQPQHFGDGTRLSIL.

This clone was seen many times. The V gene is TRBV27, the J gene TRBJ1-4; D ambiguous. Germline lookup yields CDR1 MNHEY and CDR2 SMNVEV (reference sequence). This CDR3 contains 15 residues. V was cut by 2 bases and J by 3 bases, with 10 bases left in between. CDR3 sequence reads: CASSLVRQANEKLFF. The CDR3 nucleotides are TGTGCCAGCAGTTTAGTTCGTCAGGCTAATGAAAAACTGTTTTTT.

This clone was picked up many times. This chain joins TRBV28 and TRBJ1-1; D is uncertain. Trimming removed 2 bases at V and 1 base at J, with 11 bases between. The V gene's germline CDR1 is MDHEN and CDR2 SYDVKM. The CDR3 length is 15 residues. CDR3 residues: CASSLNAGENTEAFF. As DNA, the CDR3 is TGTGCCAGCAGTTTAAATGCTGGGGAGAACACTGAAGCTTTCTTT.

This clone was detected many times. The genes are TRBV20-1 and TRBJ1-5; no firm D call. Germline CDR1 is DFQATT and CDR2 is SNEGSKA (reference sequence). V dropped 3 bases and J dropped 0 bases, with 6 bases sitting between them. This CDR3 comprises 13 residues. CDR3 nucleotide sequence: TGCAGTGCTAGGAGCGATAGCAATCAGCCCCAGCATTTT. Protein product: CSARSDSNQPQHF.

CDR3 bases: TGCAGTGCTGTGGGGGGTTCCACAGATACGCAGTATTTT. Protein: CSAVGGSTDTQYF. The chain combines TRBV20-1 with TRBJ2-3, with a weak D call TRBD2 (6 bases). In germline, CDR1 is DFQATT, CDR2 SNEGSKA (reference sequence). The CDR3 runs 13 residues. V shed 5 bases and J shed 2 bases, with 11 bases lying between them.

This clone was counted a few times. A junction end diverges from the germline sequence, so it may reflect a read error. Other DNA sequences in this specimen translate into the identical CDR3. Here the CDR3 reads CASSSPSGTGELFF. The CDR3 coding sequence is TGTGCCAGCAGTTCGCCCAGTGGGACCGGGGAGCTTTTTTTT. The chain links TRBV28 to TRBJ2-2; D tentatively reads TRBD1 or TRBD2 (5 bases each). Looked up from germline, CDR1 is MDHEN and CDR2 is SYDVKM. CDR3 length: 14 amino acids.

As concerns this clone: It may be a read error: a sequence one base away is much more abundant. The chain is built from TRBV18 and TRBJ2-5, with 7 bases lining up with TRBD2. This CDR3 has 14 amino acids. The V segment lost 8 bases and the J segment 6 bases; nucleotides outside the gene matches: 12. Germline V CDR1 and CDR2: KGHSH, LQKENI. The CDR3 coding sequence is TGTGCCAGCCCACGCCTGTGGGGGGGAAAGACCCAGTACTTC. Translation gives CASPRLWGGKTQYF.

This clone was counted at least ten times. This chain connects TRBV9 to TRBJ2-3; the match to TRBD2 covers 10 bases. V gave up 0 bases and J gave up 2 bases; unmatched junction bases: 9. The CDR3 loop spans 18 amino acids. Germline V lookup: CDR1 SGDLS, CDR2 YYNGEE. The CDR3 is CASSVALAGAEVTDTQYF. As DNA, the CDR3 is TGTGCCAGCAGCGTAGCGCTAGCGGGGGCGGAAGTCACAGATACGCAGTATTTT.

This clone was seen many times. The gene calls are TRBV29-1 and TRBJ2-5; perhaps TRBD2 as D (7 bases). The CDR3 spans 12 residues. Germline V gives CDR1 SQVTM, CDR2 ANQGSEA. The V end lost 6 bases, the J end lost 5 bases, and 13 bases lay between the germline ends. The CDR3 is CSVRGGGETQYF. Here the CDR3 DNA reads TGCAGCGTGAGAGGGGGGGGTGAGACCCAGTACTTC.

On this clone itself: The junction departs from germline at one end; a sequencing error may be responsible. The chain links TRBV2 to TRBJ1-5, with a weak D call TRBD1 (5 bases). There are 14 residues in the CDR3. Germline V gene data show CDR1 as SNHLY and CDR2 as FYNNEI. The CDR3 DNA reads as TGTGTCAGCAGCCGCTCCAGGGTGAATCAGCCCCAGCATTTT. Encoded protein: CVSSRSRVNQPQHF.

At least ten counts were recorded for this clone. The chain has TRBV3-1 and TRBJ1-2; D gene ambiguous. Trimming removed 0 bases at V and 2 bases at J, with 7 bases between. This CDR3 region has 14 residues. The V gene's germline CDR1 is LGHDT and CDR2 YNNKEL (reference sequence). CDR3 bases: TGTGCCAGCAGCCAAGATGGGATAAACTATGGCTACACCTTC. It encodes CASSQDGINYGYTF.

This clone showed up many times. The rearrangement uses TRBV7-2 and TRBJ2-7; no firm D call. This CDR3 has 14 residues. The germline V gene encodes CDR1 SGHTA and CDR2 FQGNSA. The V gene lost 1 base and the J gene lost 1 base, with 8 bases spanning the gap. CDR3 region: CASSLGDQSYEQYF. CDR3 in DNA: TGTGCCAGCAGCTTAGGCGACCAGTCCTACGAGCAGTACTTC.

By share of the sample, this clone is medium-sized. The V and J genes are TRBV5-1 and TRBJ2-1; 8 bases agree with TRBD1. CDR3 length: 14 amino acids. Germline assignment: CDR1 SGHRS and CDR2 YFSETQ. Germline trimming cut 4 bases from V and 12 bases from J; bases unmatched to any gene: 12. CDR3 sequence (DNA): TGCGCCAGCAGCCCGTCGGGGACAGGCCAAGGGCAGTTCTTC. The encoded protein is CASSPSGTGQGQFF.

This clone was observed many times. V usage is TRBV9 and J usage is TRBJ2-2, with D perhaps TRBD1 (6 bases). With 3 bases removed from V and 0 bases from J, the gap between germline ends came to 12 bases. Looked up from germline, CDR1 is SGDLS and CDR2 is YYNGEE. This CDR3 spans 16 amino acids. The CDR3 reads CASSGGGTPNTGELFF. The CDR3 DNA reads as TGTGCCAGCAGCGGAGGGGGAACCCCGAACACCGGGGAGCTGTTTTTT.

This clone was picked up many times. The rearrangement uses TRBV11-2 and TRBJ2-2; TRBD2 aligns across 8 bases. Trimming took 4 bases from V and 2 from J; bases not matched to a gene: 6. The CDR3 is 16 residues long. The V gene's germline CDR1 is SGHAT and CDR2 FQNNGV. CDR3 residues: CASSWGAGDNTGELFF. DNA of the CDR3: TGTGCCAGCAGCTGGGGAGCGGGAGATAACACCGGGGAGCTGTTTTTT.

By frequency in the sample, this clone is medium-sized. The J gene is TRBJ2-7, the V gene TRBV6-1; the D gene is possibly TRBD2 (5 bases). In germline, CDR1 is MNHNS, CDR2 SASEGT. There are 15 residues in the CDR3. Trimming shortened V by 6 bases and J by 4 bases, and 19 bases separated the two germline ends. CDR3 in amino acids: CASSYLALDLYEQYF. The CDR3 DNA sequence: TGTGCCAGCAGCTACCTGGCACTAGACCTATACGAGCAGTACTTC.

Ten or more counts support this clone. This chain joins TRBV5-1 and TRBJ2-7; 8 bases agree with TRBD2. Germline assignment: CDR1 SGHRS and CDR2 YFSETQ. The CDR3 consists of 15 residues. The J segment lost 4 bases and the V segment lost 0 bases, leaving 6 bases of the junction unmatched. Here the CDR3 DNA reads TGCGCCAGCAGCTTGGAACTAGCGGAGTTATACGAGCAGTACTTC. Its protein is CASSLELAELYEQYF.

This clone has at least ten counts. This chain connects TRBV5-1 to TRBJ2-5; 10 bases fit TRBD2. Germline V CDR1 and CDR2: SGHRS, YFSETQ. This CDR3 has 16 amino acids. Trimming removed 4 bases from V and 0 bases from J; junction bases left unmatched: 6. For the CDR3, the DNA is TGCGCCAGCAGCGGGGGGACTAGCGCTAACCAAGAGACCCAGTACTTC. This encodes CASSGGTSANQETQYF.

A remark on this clone: Since a much larger clone is just one base distant, this may be a read error. V usage is TRBV28 and J usage is TRBJ2-4; 7 bases are shared with TRBD1. Germline CDR1 reads MDHEN; CDR2 reads SYDVKM. CDR3 length equals 14 residues. J was trimmed by 9 bases and V by 2 bases; bases with no gene match: 7. CDR3 residues: CASSLDRDAAIQYF. The DNA for the CDR3 is TGTGCCAGCAGTTTAGACAGGGACGCGGCCATTCAGTACTTC.